This TCR beta chain is drawn from a study of beta chain features in type 1 diabetes. Study information: Across the samples, 100 million to 130 million sorted cells were examined in total.

Study conclusions and caveats: At VDJ recombination sites, type 1 diabetes patients had fewer insertions and more deleted nucleotides.

cDNA synthesis used the whole RNA isolate, giving expressed TCRB sequences. TCRdb's table, derived via immunoSEQ multiplex PCR, lists solely in-frame clones and lacks some. The sample gives about 150,000 clones, approximately 8.1% of which show up once; nearly 0.65% is in the top ten. V shed 0 bases and J shed 4 bases, with 5 bases lying between them. Germline V gene lookup returns CDR1 GTSNPN and CDR2 SVGIG (reference sequence). The CDR3 spans 12 residues. With regard to this clone: Its antigen is not identified.

Sequencing was done on a sample of central memory CD4+ T cells from blood. The receptor was derived from a man between 18 and 29 years old in good health. The chain carries TRBV30 and TRBJ2-3; D gene ambiguous. CDR3 sequence (DNA): TGTGCCTGGAGTGTTTCAGCAGATACGCAGTATTTT. Translating it yields CAWSVSADTQYF.